The entry below describes one TCR beta chain. The sample originates from a study of shared T cell receptors in the human thymus. Using immunoSEQ multiplex PCR, the repertoire was profiled, and TCRdb retains in-frame clones only, with some absent. The table has some 700,000 clones, roughly 85% seen once; the top ten hold about 0.011%. V lost 0 bases to trimming and J lost 3 bases; unmatched junction nucleotides: 13. The germline V gene encodes CDR1 LGHNA and CDR2 YSLEER. This CDR3 is built from 18 residues. These data were also reused for a study on human thymus T cells.

The chain recombines TRBV4-3 with TRBJ1-2; 7 bases are shared with TRBD1. This clonotype originated in a girl younger than two with a congenital heart defect. The sequenced sample was thymocytes. Here the CDR3 DNA reads TGCGCCAGCAGCCAAGAAAGTCGACAGGGTATGTGGGACTATGGCTACACCTTC. Residues: CASSQESRQGMWDYGYTF.